These 10 T cell receptor beta chains were all obtained from the same sample, sequenced in a study of identical twins. From the 5' RACE reads, TCRdb called clonotypes with MiXCR, one entry per CDR3 protein. The sample lists 500,000 to 700,000 distinct CDR3 sequences; roughly 7.2% were seen once. This same sample was also part of a study on yellow fever vaccine responses in identical twins.

Input material: PBMCs. The receptors derive from a woman younger than 30 in good health.

The genes are TRBV28 and TRBJ2-5; 8 bases align to TRBD1. With V trimmed by 6 bases and J by 4 bases, 13 bases remained unmatched. The CDR3 length is 16 residues. Germline CDR1 reads MDHEN; CDR2 reads SYDVKM. CDR3 residues: CASSRHSGGTGETQYF. CDR3 in DNA: TGTGCCAGCAGCCGACATTCAGGGGGCACCGGAGAGACCCAGTACTTC. Full variable domain (outside the CDR3, taken from reference TRBV28 and TRBJ2-5): DVKVTQSSRYLVKRTGEKVFLECVQDMDHENMFWYRQDPGLGLRLIYFSYDVKMKEKGDIPEGYSVSREKKERFSLILESASTNQTSMYLCASSRHSGGTGETQYFGPGTRLLVL.

This clonotype occurred a few times. The chain uses TRBV6-1 and TRBJ1-1; 8 nucleotides line up with TRBD1. This CDR3 spans 15 amino acids. The germline V gene has CDR1 MNHNS and CDR2 SASEGT. Trimming removed 3 bases from V and 3 bases from J; junction bases left unmatched: 6. The DNA of the CDR3 is TGTGCCAGCAGTGATCCGGGACAGGTAGACACTGAAGCTTTCTTT. It is translated as CASSDPGQVDTEAFF.

This clonotype has a handful of counts. The chain carries TRBV24-1 and TRBJ2-5, with D unresolved. CDR3 length equals 13 residues. Germline CDR1 reads KGHDR; CDR2 reads SFDVKD. Trimming cost V 8 bases and J 3 bases, with 12 bases left between them. CDR3 in DNA: TGTGCCACCAATGGACCGAACGAAGAGACCCAGTACTTC. Amino acid sequence: CATNGPNEETQYF.

The chain joins TRBV5-1 to TRBJ2-3; the match to TRBD2 covers 7 bases. Trimming took 0 bases from V and 6 from J; bases not matched to a gene: 10. Germline CDR1 SGHRS, CDR2 YFSETQ. The length of the CDR3 is 16 residues. The CDR3 reads CASSLGASGGGDTQYF. In nucleotides, the CDR3 is TGCGCCAGCAGCTTGGGGGCTAGCGGCGGTGGGGATACGCAGTATTTT.

CDR3 protein: CASSYEGSNVLTF. DNA for the CDR3: TGTGCCAGCAGCTATGAGGGTTCCAACGTCCTGACTTTC. The chain links TRBV12-3 or TRBV12-4 to TRBJ2-6; TRBD2 might be the D (5 bases). Between the trimmed V and J ends, which lost 6 bases and 8 bases, there was a span of 11 bases. The CDR3 loop spans 13 amino acids.

For the CDR3, the DNA is TGTGCCAGCAGTTTTGGCCGCGGGCTAGCGGGACAAGAGACCCAGTACTTC. Translation: CASSFGRGLAGQETQYF. The gene calls are TRBV12-3 or TRBV12-4 and TRBJ2-5; 9 nucleotides agree with TRBD2. J was trimmed by 2 bases and V by 3 bases; bases with no gene match: 10. The CDR3 has 17 amino acids.

This chain links TRBV7-2 with TRBJ1-2; a weak D match, TRBD1 (5 bases). Germline CDR1 and CDR2: SGHTA and FQGNSA. Trimming pared 0 bases from V and 4 bases from J, leaving 15 bases between. The CDR3 is 16 residues long. CDR3 sequence (DNA): TGTGCCAGCAGCTTAGCGCAGGCAGGGATCCGCTATGGCTACACCTTC. Translating gives CASSLAQAGIRYGYTF.

This clonotype was counted many times. The chain joins TRBV4-1 to TRBJ2-1, with a tentative D call TRBD1 (5 bases). There are 14 residues in the CDR3. In germline, CDR1 is MGHRA, CDR2 YSYEKL. Trimming cost V 2 bases and J 5 bases, with 10 bases left between them. CDR3 DNA: TGCGCCAGCAGCCAAAAGGACAAGGACAATGAGCAGTTCTTC. Its translation is CASSQKDKDNEQFF.

The chain employs TRBV2 and TRBJ1-2; 9 bases match TRBD1. Germline V CDR1 and CDR2: SNHLY, FYNNEI. V was clipped by 9 bases and J by 7 bases; unmatched bases: 6. The CDR3 runs 12 residues. In DNA form, the CDR3 reads TGTGCCAGTCCCCGGGACAGGGTTGGCTACACCTTC. It is translated as CASPRDRVGYTF.

This clonotype was recorded many times. This chain links TRBV4-1 with TRBJ1-2; D perhaps matches TRBD1 (5 bases). Per germline, CDR1 MGHRA and CDR2 YSYEKL. This CDR3 spans 15 amino acids. V gave up 0 bases and J gave up 4 bases, with 12 bases separating them. In DNA form, the CDR3 reads TGCGCCAGCAGCCAAGATTGGAGGGACGGCTATGGCTACACCTTC. Its protein is CASSQDWRDGYGYTF.